This TCR beta chain was identified in a study of shared clonotypes between healthy human individuals. CD45RO negativity and positive selection for CCR7 defined naive CD8 cells, a population that excluded terminally differentiated effector memory CD45RA+ cells. Clones were sequenced by immunoSEQ multiplex PCR, and TCRdb holds only the in-frame ones, with some missing. The sample carries about 2 million clones, less than 95% recorded once. This CDR3 contains 15 residues. With V trimmed by 3 bases and J by 4 bases, 4 bases remained unmatched. Germline CDR1 and CDR2: SGHNT and YYREEE (reference sequence).

The chain carries TRBV5-4 and TRBJ2-5; 12 nucleotides match TRBD2. Specimen: naive CD8+ T cells sorted from blood. The TCR sequence derives from a man between 18 and 29 years old in good health. The chain's CDR3 is CASSYLAGGPETQYF. The CDR3, as DNA: TGTGCCAGCAGCTACCTAGCGGGGGGGCCAGAGACCCAGTACTTC.